Listed below are T cell receptor beta chains from one sample, sequenced in a study of cytomegalovirus exposure and HLA in healthy donors. Using immunoSEQ multiplex PCR, the repertoire was profiled, and TCRdb retains in-frame clones only, with some absent. The sample includes some 130,000 clones, about four fifths of them seen just once. Source material: PBMCs. The receptors were gathered from a man in his thirties or forties in good health. The CDR3 runs from the conserved cysteine through the conserved F or W. The D gene is left open where the match is weak. Not all rows give a size; the values are once, few, many and, for expanded clones, a class.

V	D	J	size	CDR3	DNA
TRBV7-9	TRBD1	TRBJ2-7	NA	CSSSLRQGLYEQYF	TGTTCCAGCAGCTTAAGACAGGGTCTCTACGAGCAGTACTTC
TRBV7-2	TRBD1	TRBJ2-7	NA	CASSYPGQGPPEQYF	TGTGCCAGCAGTTACCCGGGACAGGGGCCCCCCGAGCAGTACTTC
TRBV21-1	NA	TRBJ2-7	NA	CASSKESLGPLYEQYF	TGTGCCAGCAGCAAAGAGTCCTTGGGGCCCCTCTACGAGCAGTACTTC
TRBV5-4	TRBD1	TRBJ2-5	NA	CASSLGAGQGQETQYF	TGTGCCAGCAGCTTGGGGGCGGGACAGGGGCAAGAGACCCAGTACTTC
TRBV14	NA	TRBJ2-1	NA	CASSQDRGDEQFF	TGTGCCAGCAGCCAAGACAGGGGAGATGAGCAGTTCTTC
TRBV7-2	TRBD2	TRBJ2-5	NA	CASSSGLAVGQETQYF	TGTGCCAGCAGCTCCGGACTAGCTGTAGGCCAAGAGACCCAGTACTTC
TRBV6-1	TRBD2	TRBJ2-1	NA	CASSEGGGGSYNEQFF	TGTGCCAGCAGTGAAGGCGGGGGGGGCTCCTACAATGAGCAGTTCTTC
TRBV13	TRBD2	TRBJ2-7	NA	CASSSPGLAGAYEQYF	TGTGCCAGCAGCTCTCCCGGACTAGCGGGAGCCTACGAGCAGTACTTC
TRBV6-1	NA	TRBJ1-2	NA	CASRDSGGRAYGYTF	TGTGCCAGCAGGGATTCGGGGGGCAGGGCCTATGGCTACACCTTC
TRBV27	NA	TRBJ2-3	NA	CASSFVATDTQYF	TGTGCCAGCAGTTTTGTAGCGACAGATACGCAGTATTTT
TRBV19	TRBD2	TRBJ2-1	once	CASSTGTSGQFF	TGTGCCAGTAGTACTGGGACTAGCGGCCAGTTCTTC
TRBV7-3	TRBD1	TRBJ2-7	NA	CASSTGTGYEQYF	TGTGCCAGCAGCACCGGGACAGGCTACGAGCAGTACTTC
TRBV27	TRBD1	TRBJ2-7	NA	CASSLAGTGHEQYF	TGTGCCAGCAGTTTAGCCGGGACAGGCCACGAGCAGTACTTC
TRBV4-1	TRBD2	TRBJ2-1	NA	CASSKGLAGNEQFF	TGCGCCAGCAGCAAAGGACTAGCGGGAAACGAGCAGTTCTTC
TRBV6-5	TRBD2	TRBJ2-7	NA	CASSYSRTSGQYEQYF	TGTGCCAGCAGTTACTCACGGACTAGCGGGCAGTACGAGCAGTACTTC
TRBV4-3	NA	TRBJ1-1	NA	CASSQDRLANTEAFF	TGCGCCAGCAGCCAAGATCGGCTAGCGAACACTGAAGCTTTCTTT
TRBV30	NA	TRBJ2-3	NA	CAWSSQGRVGTDTQYF	TGTGCCTGGAGTTCCCAGGGGAGAGTAGGCACAGATACGCAGTATTTT
TRBV9	TRBD2	TRBJ2-1	few	CASSVVGGSNNEQFF	TGTGCCAGCAGCGTAGTTGGCGGGAGCAACAATGAGCAGTTCTTC
TRBV7-3	NA	TRBJ2-1	NA	CASSLSRSDEQFF	TGTGCCAGCAGCTTAAGTCGCTCGGATGAGCAGTTCTTC
TRBV7-8	TRBD1	TRBJ1-2	NA	CASSNRQGGYYGYTF	TGTGCCAGCAGCAACCGACAGGGGGGCTACTATGGCTACACCTTC
TRBV7-3	NA	TRBJ2-1	NA	CASSLGGTFRNEQFF	TGTGCCAGCAGCTTAGGGGGGACGTTTCGCAATGAGCAGTTCTTC
TRBV7-2	NA	TRBJ1-1	once	CASSTDQNTEAFF	TGTGCCAGCAGCACAGACCAGAACACTGAAGCTTTCTTT
TRBV23-1	NA	TRBJ2-7	NA	CASSQWGLSAYEQYF	TGCGCCAGCAGTCAATGGGGACTTTCCGCCTACGAGCAGTACTTC
TRBV7-3	NA	TRBJ2-6	few	CASSQGAGLGANVLTF	TGCGCCAGCAGCCAAGGGGCAGGGCTAGGGGCCAACGTCCTGACTTTC
TRBV7-2	TRBD1	TRBJ1-2	NA	CASSSERTGVGYGYTF	TGTGCCAGCAGCTCCGAGAGGACAGGGGTGGGCTATGGCTACACCTTC
TRBV5-1	NA	TRBJ2-5	NA	CASSSGAGPQETQYF	TGCGCCAGCAGCTCGGGCGCGGGCCCTCAAGAGACCCAGTACTTC
TRBV28	NA	TRBJ2-7	few	CASSFGGMGYEQYF	TGTGCCAGCAGTTTTGGCGGGATGGGCTACGAGCAGTACTTC
TRBV7-6	NA	TRBJ2-5	once	CASSLGGASGWFRETQYF	TGTGCCAGCAGCTTAGGCGGCGCATCAGGGTGGTTTCGAGAGACCCAGTACTTC
TRBV10-1	TRBD1	TRBJ1-4	NA	CASSTGVSTNEKLFF	TGCGCCAGCAGCACAGGGGTATCGACTAATGAAAAACTGTTTTTT
TRBV19	TRBD1	TRBJ1-1	NA	CASTAGGMNTEAFF	TGTGCCAGTACGGCAGGGGGAATGAACACTGAAGCTTTCTTT
TRBV19	TRBD2	TRBJ2-3	NA	CASNSGLAGAPDTQYF	TGTGCCAGTAACTCGGGGCTAGCGGGAGCCCCAGATACGCAGTATTTT
TRBV19	NA	TRBJ2-1	NA	CASSIGAGMTYNEQFF	TGTGCCAGTAGTATAGGCGCAGGGATGACCTACAATGAGCAGTTCTTC
TRBV18	TRBD2	TRBJ2-7	once	CASSPRDYSYEQYF	TGTGCCAGCTCCCCAAGGGACTACTCCTACGAGCAGTACTTC
TRBV27	NA	TRBJ2-7	NA	CASTGGGRQYF	TGTGCCAGCACCGGAGGAGGTCGGCAGTACTTC
TRBV14	NA	TRBJ2-7	NA	CASSQEVAVSEQYF	TGTGCCAGCAGCCAAGAGGTAGCGGTATCGGAGCAGTACTTC
TRBV2	TRBD1	TRBJ1-1	NA	CATYRGSTEAFF	TGTGCCACCTACAGGGGAAGCACTGAAGCTTTCTTT
TRBV7-9	TRBD2	TRBJ2-7	NA	CASSLGLAVDEQYF	TGTGCCAGCAGCTTAGGGCTAGCGGTAGACGAGCAGTACTTC
TRBV11-2	TRBD1	TRBJ2-1	NA	CASSHHRGEWVAKQFF	TGTGCCAGCAGCCACCACAGGGGGGAGTGGGTAGCCAAACAGTTCTTC
TRBV7-9	NA	TRBJ2-3	NA	CSSSPTANTDTQYF	TGTTCCAGCAGCCCGACAGCGAACACAGATACGCAGTATTTT
TRBV6-1	NA	TRBJ1-6	NA	CASKWEEYNSPLHF	TGTGCCAGCAAATGGGAGGAGTATAATTCACCCCTCCACTTT
TRBV4-1	TRBD1	TRBJ2-4	NA	CASSPPGQSKNIQYF	TGCGCCAGCAGCCCGCCGGGACAGAGCAAAAACATTCAGTACTTC
TRBV28	TRBD2	TRBJ2-3	NA	CASRLGGTDTQYF	TGTGCCAGCAGACTGGGGGGGACCGATACGCAGTATTTT
TRBV7-9	NA	TRBJ2-7	NA	CASSPSGGQTYEQYF	TGTGCCAGCAGCCCCTCCGGCGGGCAGACCTACGAGCAGTACTTC
TRBV23-1	TRBD1	TRBJ2-7	few	CASAQDRARYEQYF	TGCGCCAGCGCCCAGGACAGGGCCAGGTACGAGCAGTACTTC
TRBV7-9	NA	TRBJ1-2	NA	CASSLQMDGYTF	TGTGCCAGCAGCTTGCAGATGGATGGCTACACCTTC
TRBV7-8	TRBD2	TRBJ2-7	NA	CASSSLGRRYEQYF	TGTGCCAGCAGCTCACTCGGGAGGAGGTACGAGCAGTACTTC
TRBV7-9	NA	TRBJ2-4	NA	CASSLALQAPIAKNIQYF	TGTGCCAGCAGCTTAGCGCTTCAGGCGCCTATAGCCAAAAACATTCAGTACTTC